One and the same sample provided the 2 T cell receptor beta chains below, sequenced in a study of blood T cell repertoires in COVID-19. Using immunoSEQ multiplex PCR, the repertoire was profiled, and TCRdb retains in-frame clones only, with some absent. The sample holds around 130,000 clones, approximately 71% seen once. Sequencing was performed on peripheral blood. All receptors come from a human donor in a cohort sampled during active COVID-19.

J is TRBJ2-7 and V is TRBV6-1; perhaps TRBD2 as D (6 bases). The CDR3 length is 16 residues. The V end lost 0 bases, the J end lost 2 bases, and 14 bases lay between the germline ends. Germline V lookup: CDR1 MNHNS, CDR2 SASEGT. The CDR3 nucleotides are TGTGCCAGCAGTGAAGCTTGGCGGGGCCCCCCCTACGAGCAGTACTTC. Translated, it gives CASSEAWRGPPYEQYF.

CDR3 loop: CASSLYGQVNYEQYF. The CDR3 bases are TGTGCCAGCAGCTTGTATGGACAGGTTAACTACGAGCAGTACTTC. The chain joins TRBV5-8 to TRBJ2-7; TRBD1 matches at 7 bases. CDR3 length: 15 amino acids. V dropped 1 base and J dropped 3; count of bases not matched to a gene: 7. Germline CDR1 is SGHTS and CDR2 is YDEGEE.